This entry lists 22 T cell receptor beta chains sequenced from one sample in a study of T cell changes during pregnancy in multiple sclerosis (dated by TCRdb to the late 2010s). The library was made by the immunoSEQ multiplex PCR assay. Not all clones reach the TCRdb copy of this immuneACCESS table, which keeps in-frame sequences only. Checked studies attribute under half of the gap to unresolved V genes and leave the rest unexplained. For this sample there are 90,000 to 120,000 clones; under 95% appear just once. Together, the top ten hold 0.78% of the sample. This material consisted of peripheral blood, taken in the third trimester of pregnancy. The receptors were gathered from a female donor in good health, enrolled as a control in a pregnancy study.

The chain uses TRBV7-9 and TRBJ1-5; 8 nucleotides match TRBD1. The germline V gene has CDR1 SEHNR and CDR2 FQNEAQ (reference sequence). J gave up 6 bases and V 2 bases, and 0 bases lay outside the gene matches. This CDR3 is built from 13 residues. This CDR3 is CASSLTGGQPQHF. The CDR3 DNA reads TGTGCCAGCAGCTTAACAGGGGGTCAGCCCCAGCATTTT.

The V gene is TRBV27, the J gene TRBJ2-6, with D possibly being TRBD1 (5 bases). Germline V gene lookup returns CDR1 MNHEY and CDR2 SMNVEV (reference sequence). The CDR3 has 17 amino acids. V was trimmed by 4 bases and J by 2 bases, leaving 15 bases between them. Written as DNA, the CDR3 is TGTGCCAGCAGTTCACCCTCTCGACAGCCTGGGGCCAACGTCCTGACTTTC. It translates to CASSSPSRQPGANVLTF.

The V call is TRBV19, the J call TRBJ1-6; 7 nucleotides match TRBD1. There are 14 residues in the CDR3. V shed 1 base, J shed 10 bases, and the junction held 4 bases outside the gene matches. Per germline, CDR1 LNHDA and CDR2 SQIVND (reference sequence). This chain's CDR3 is CASSIGQGGSPLHF. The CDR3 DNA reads TGTGCCAGTAGTATAGGACAGGGTGGCTCACCCCTCCACTTT.

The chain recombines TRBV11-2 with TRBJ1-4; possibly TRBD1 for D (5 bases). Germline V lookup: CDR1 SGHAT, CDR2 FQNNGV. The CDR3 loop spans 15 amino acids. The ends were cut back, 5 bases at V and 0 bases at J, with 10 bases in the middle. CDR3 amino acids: CASSRDSTTNEKLFF. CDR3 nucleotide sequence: TGTGCCAGCAGCCGCGACAGCACAACTAATGAAAAACTGTTTTTT.

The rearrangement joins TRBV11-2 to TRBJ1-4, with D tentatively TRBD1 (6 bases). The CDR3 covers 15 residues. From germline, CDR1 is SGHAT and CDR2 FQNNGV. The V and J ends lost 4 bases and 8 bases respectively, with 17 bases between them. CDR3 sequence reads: CASSSIRGAGEKLFF. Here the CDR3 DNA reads TGTGCCAGCAGCTCAATCCGGGGGGCCGGGGAAAAACTGTTTTTT. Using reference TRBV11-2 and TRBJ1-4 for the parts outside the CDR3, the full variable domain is EAGVAQSPRYKIIEKRQSVAFWCNPISGHATLYWYQQILGQGPKLLIQFQNNGVVDDSQLPKDRFSAERLKGVDSTLKIQPAKLEDSAVYLCASSSIRGAGEKLFFGSGTQLSVL.

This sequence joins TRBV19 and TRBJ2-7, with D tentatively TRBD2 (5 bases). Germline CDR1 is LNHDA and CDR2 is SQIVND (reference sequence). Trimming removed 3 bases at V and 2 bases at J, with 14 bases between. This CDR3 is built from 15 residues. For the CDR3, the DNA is TGTGCCAGTAGTATTACCCAGAGGGAACCCTACGAGCAGTACTTC. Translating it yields CASSITQREPYEQYF.

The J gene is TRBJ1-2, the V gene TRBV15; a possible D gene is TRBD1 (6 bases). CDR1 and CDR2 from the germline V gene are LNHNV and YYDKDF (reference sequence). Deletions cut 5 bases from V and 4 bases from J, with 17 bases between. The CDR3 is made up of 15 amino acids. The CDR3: CATSPSTDSSYGYTF. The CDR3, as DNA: TGTGCCACCAGCCCCTCGACGGACAGTTCCTATGGCTACACCTTC.

The CDR3: CASSPSTGLGETQYF. The CDR3 nucleotides read TGCGCCAGCAGCCCCTCTACAGGGCTTGGGGAGACCCAGTACTTC. This chain uses TRBV5-1 with TRBJ2-5; maybe TRBD1 (6 bases). The CDR3 consists of 15 residues. Looked up from germline, CDR1 is SGHRS and CDR2 is YFSETQ. The V and J ends lost 4 bases and 5 bases respectively, with 18 bases between them.

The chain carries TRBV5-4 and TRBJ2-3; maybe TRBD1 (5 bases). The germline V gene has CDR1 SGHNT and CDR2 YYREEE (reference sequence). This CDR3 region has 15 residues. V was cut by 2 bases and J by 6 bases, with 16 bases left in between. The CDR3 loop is CASSFWGGSGDTQYF. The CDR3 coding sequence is TGTGCCAGCAGCTTCTGGGGTGGGTCAGGGGATACGCAGTATTTT.

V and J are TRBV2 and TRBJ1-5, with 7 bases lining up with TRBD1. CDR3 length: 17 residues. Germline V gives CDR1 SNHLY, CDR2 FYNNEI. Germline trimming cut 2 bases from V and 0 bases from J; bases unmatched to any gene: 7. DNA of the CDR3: TGTGCCAGCAGTGAAAATGAGGGGGCGGGTAGCAATCAGCCCCAGCATTTT. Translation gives CASSENEGAGSNQPQHF.

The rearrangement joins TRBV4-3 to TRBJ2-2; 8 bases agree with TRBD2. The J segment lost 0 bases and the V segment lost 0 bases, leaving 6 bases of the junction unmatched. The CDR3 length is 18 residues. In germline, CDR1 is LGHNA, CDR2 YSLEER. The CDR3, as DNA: TGCGCCAGCAGCCAAGATGATAGCGGGGTGGCGAACACCGGGGAGCTGTTTTTT. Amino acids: CASSQDDSGVANTGELFF.

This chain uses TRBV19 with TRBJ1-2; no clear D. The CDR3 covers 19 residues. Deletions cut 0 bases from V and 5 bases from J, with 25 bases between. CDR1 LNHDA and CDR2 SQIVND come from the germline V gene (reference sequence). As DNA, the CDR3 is TGTGCCAGTAGTATAGATCGTAAACTCGGACGAGGGAGTGATTATGGCTACACCTTC. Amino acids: CASSIDRKLGRGSDYGYTF.

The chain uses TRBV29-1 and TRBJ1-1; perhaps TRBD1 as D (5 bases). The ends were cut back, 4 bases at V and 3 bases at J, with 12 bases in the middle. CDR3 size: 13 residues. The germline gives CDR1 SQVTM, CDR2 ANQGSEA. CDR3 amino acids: CSVVAQGDTEAFF. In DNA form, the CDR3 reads TGCAGCGTTGTCGCGCAGGGCGACACTGAAGCTTTCTTT.

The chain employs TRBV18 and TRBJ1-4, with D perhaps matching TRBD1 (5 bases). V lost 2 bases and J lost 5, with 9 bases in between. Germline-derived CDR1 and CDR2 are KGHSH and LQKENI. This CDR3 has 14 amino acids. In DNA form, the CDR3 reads TGTGCCAGCTCACCAGGGGGGGGAAATGAAAAACTGTTTTTT. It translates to CASSPGGGNEKLFF.

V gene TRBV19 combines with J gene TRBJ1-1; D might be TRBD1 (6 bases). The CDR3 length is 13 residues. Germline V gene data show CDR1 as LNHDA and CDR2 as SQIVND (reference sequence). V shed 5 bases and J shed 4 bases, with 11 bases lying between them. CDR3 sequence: CASSLIQGTEAFF. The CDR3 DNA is TGTGCCAGTAGTCTAATACAGGGCACTGAAGCTTTCTTT.

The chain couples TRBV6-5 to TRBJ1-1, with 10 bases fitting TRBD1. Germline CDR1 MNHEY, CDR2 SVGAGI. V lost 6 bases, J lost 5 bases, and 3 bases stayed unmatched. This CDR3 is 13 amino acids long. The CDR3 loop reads CASSGQGVTEAFF. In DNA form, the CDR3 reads TGTGCCAGCAGCGGACAGGGGGTTACTGAAGCTTTCTTT.

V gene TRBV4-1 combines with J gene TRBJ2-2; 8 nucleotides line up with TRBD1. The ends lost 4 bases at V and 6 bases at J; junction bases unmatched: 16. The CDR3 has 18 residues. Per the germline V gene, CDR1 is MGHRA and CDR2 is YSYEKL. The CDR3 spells CASSPTGTGEPPAGELFF. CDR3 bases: TGCGCCAGCAGCCCTACTGGGACAGGAGAGCCTCCGGCCGGGGAGCTGTTTTTT.

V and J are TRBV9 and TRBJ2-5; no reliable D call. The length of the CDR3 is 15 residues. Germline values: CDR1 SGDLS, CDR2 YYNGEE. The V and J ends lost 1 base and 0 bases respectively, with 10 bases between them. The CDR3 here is CASSVPLDNQETQYF. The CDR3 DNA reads TGTGCCAGCAGCGTACCACTCGATAACCAAGAGACCCAGTACTTC.

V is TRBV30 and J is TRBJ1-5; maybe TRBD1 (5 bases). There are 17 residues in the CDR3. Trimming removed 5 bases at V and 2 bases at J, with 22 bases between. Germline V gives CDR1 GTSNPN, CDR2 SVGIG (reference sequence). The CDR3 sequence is CAWGRAGWVIGNQPQHF. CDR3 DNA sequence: TGTGCCTGGGGAAGGGCAGGGTGGGTAATAGGCAATCAGCCCCAGCATTTT.

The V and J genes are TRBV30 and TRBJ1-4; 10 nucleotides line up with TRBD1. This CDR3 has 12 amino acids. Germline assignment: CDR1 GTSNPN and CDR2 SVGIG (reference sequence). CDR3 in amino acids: CAQRTGGEKLFF. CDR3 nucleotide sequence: TGTGCACAAAGGACAGGGGGAGAAAAACTGTTTTTT.

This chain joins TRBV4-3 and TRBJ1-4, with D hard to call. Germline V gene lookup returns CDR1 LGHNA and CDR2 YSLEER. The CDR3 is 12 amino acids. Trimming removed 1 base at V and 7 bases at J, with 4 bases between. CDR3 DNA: TGCGCCAGCAGCCAAGGAGGTGAAAAACTGTTTTTT. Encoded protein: CASSQGGEKLFF.

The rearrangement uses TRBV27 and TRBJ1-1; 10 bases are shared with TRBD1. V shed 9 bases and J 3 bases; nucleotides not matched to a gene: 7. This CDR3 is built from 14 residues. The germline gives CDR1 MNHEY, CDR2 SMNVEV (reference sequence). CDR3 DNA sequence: TGTGCCAGTTTAAGGACAGGGGGATACACTGAAGCTTTCTTT. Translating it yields CASLRTGGYTEAFF.